These T cell receptor beta chains were read from a single sample in a study of shared clonotypes between healthy human individuals. TCRdb's copy holds only in-frame clones and misses some; the assay was immunoSEQ multiplex PCR. The profile shows 2 million or so clones, 85% to 95% of them singletons. The sequenced material came from naive CD4+ T cells sorted from blood. The receptor source for this set is a man younger than 30 in good health. CDR3s include the opening cysteine and the closing phenylalanine or tryptophan. The D gene is left open where the match is weak. Clone size is not always given. Where it is, it says once, few, many or a class for expanded clones.

>NA|TRBV11-2|TRBJ1-3|NA
CASRMGLGNTIYF
TGTGCCAGCCGGATGGGCCTTGGAAACACCATATATTTT
>NA|TRBV4-1|TRBJ2-1|NA
CASSQDGAGSYNEQFF
TGCGCCAGCAGCCAAGATGGGGCGGGCTCCTACAATGAGCAGTTCTTC
>NA|TRBV18|TRBJ2-5|TRBD2
CASSLSGLAAHRGAETQYF
TGTGCCAGCTCACTCTCTGGACTAGCGGCTCACAGAGGGGCAGAGACCCAGTACTTC
>NA|TRBV5-6|TRBJ1-1|TRBD1
CASRRTGGQTEAFF
TGTGCCAGCAGGCGGACAGGGGGACAGACTGAAGCTTTCTTT
>NA|TRBV12-5|TRBJ1-2|TRBD1
CASGFEPKDRGHEILYGYTF
TGTGCTAGTGGTTTCGAACCTAAGGACAGGGGGCACGAGATCCTCTATGGCTACACCTTC
>NA|TRBV19|TRBJ1-5|NA
CASSAVGDWDQPQHF
TGTGCCAGTAGTGCTGTCGGGGACTGGGATCAGCCCCAGCATTTT
>NA|TRBV5-1|TRBJ1-1|TRBD1
CASSLQGESTEAFF
TGCGCCAGCAGCTTACAGGGGGAGAGCACTGAAGCTTTCTTT
>NA|TRBV30|TRBJ2-1|NA
CAGGTDTYNEQFF
TGTGCCGGAGGGACCGATACCTACAATGAGCAGTTCTTC
>NA|TRBV25-1|TRBJ1-2|NA
CASSELTASNYGYTF
TGTGCCAGCAGTGAATTGACAGCCTCTAACTATGGCTACACCTTC
>NA|TRBV6-6|TRBJ1-2|TRBD1
CASSYPKGQAPAGYTF
TGTGCCAGCAGTTACCCCAAGGGACAGGCTCCCGCCGGCTACACCTTC
>NA|TRBV6-6|TRBJ1-3|NA
CASSYSRQSSGNTIYF
TGTGCCAGCAGTTACTCGAGACAAAGCTCTGGAAACACCATATATTTT
>once|TRBV5-1|TRBJ2-1|TRBD2
CASSSLAGGDEQFF
TGCGCCAGCAGCTCCTTAGCGGGGGGCGATGAGCAGTTCTTC
>NA|TRBV18|TRBJ2-5|TRBD2
CASSLGLAGAQETQYF
TGTGCCAGCTCACTGGGACTAGCGGGGGCCCAAGAGACCCAGTACTTC
>NA|TRBV29-1|TRBJ1-4|NA
CSVSRASEKLFF
TGCAGCGTTAGCAGGGCGAGTGAAAAACTGTTTTTT
>NA|TRBV7-9|TRBJ2-7|TRBD1
CASSLVRDRSYEQYF
TGTGCCAGCAGTCTTGTCCGGGACAGATCCTACGAGCAGTACTTC
>once|TRBV4-1|TRBJ1-5|NA
CASSPEGTGRRPQHF
TGCGCCAGCAGCCCCGAGGGGACGGGGCGGCGGCCCCAGCATTTT
>NA|TRBV15|TRBJ2-2|NA
CATSRNRVGELFF
TGTGCCACCAGCAGGAACAGGGTCGGGGAGCTGTTTTTT
>NA|TRBV7-9|TRBJ2-5|TRBD2
CASSFRLAGQHGTQYF
TGTGCCAGCAGCTTCCGACTAGCGGGACAGCACGGGACCCAGTACTTC
>NA|TRBV5-4|TRBJ2-1|TRBD2
CASSYASGGAYNEQFF
TGTGCCAGCAGCTACGCTAGCGGGGGGGCCTACAATGAGCAGTTCTTC
>once|TRBV30|TRBJ1-2|TRBD1
CAWTGQGQLYGYTF
TGTGCCTGGACAGGACAGGGCCAACTATATGGCTACACCTTC
>NA|TRBV28|TRBJ2-3|NA
CASIGRRSGKGDTQYF
TGTGCCAGCATTGGGCGTCGGTCGGGGAAGGGAGATACGCAGTATTTT
>NA|TRBV2|TRBJ2-7|TRBD1
CASSLGTGGSYEQYF
TGTGCCAGCAGTTTAGGGACAGGGGGCTCCTACGAGCAGTACTTC
>NA|TRBV7-2|TRBJ2-7|NA
CASSLAPLGPGYFTYEQYF
TGTGCCAGCAGCTTAGCGCCCCTCGGCCCAGGTTATTTTACCTACGAGCAGTACTTC
>NA|TRBV9|TRBJ2-2|NA
CASSMGDSNTGELFF
TGTGCCAGCAGCATGGGAGATTCGAACACCGGGGAGCTGTTTTTT
>once|TRBV5-4|TRBJ1-6|NA
CASSPRGGWNSPLHF
TGTGCCAGCAGCCCGCGGGGGGGGTGGAATTCACCCCTCCACTTT
>NA|TRBV5-4|TRBJ1-1|NA
CASGSGGGTEAFF
TGTGCCAGCGGGAGTGGGGGGGGCACTGAAGCTTTCTTT
>NA|TRBV19|TRBJ1-5|NA
CASSSQGGPQHF
TGTGCCAGTAGTTCACAGGGTGGGCCCCAGCATTTT
>NA|TRBV6-1|TRBJ1-6|NA
CASSERAGIYNSPLHF
TGTGCCAGCAGTGAACGAGCAGGAATCTATAATTCACCCCTCCACTTT
>NA|TRBV11-3|TRBJ2-5|NA
CASSLGGVQETQYF
TGTGCCAGCAGCTTAGGAGGGGTTCAAGAGACCCAGTACTTC
>NA|TRBV4-1|TRBJ1-5|NA
CASSQDHQGNQPQHF
TGCGCCAGCAGCCAAGACCACCAGGGGAATCAGCCCCAGCATTTT
>NA|TRBV5-1|TRBJ2-1|TRBD2
CASSSGLAGIDEQFF
TGCGCCAGCAGCTCGGGACTAGCGGGGATAGATGAGCAGTTCTTC
>NA|TRBV13|TRBJ2-7|NA
CASKKRNSYEQYF
TGTGCCAGCAAGAAAAGAAACTCCTACGAGCAGTACTTC
>NA|TRBV6-5|TRBJ2-4|TRBD1
CASSPGQLAKNIQYF
TGTGCCAGCAGTCCGGGACAGCTAGCCAAAAACATTCAGTACTTC
>NA|TRBV6-6|TRBJ1-5|NA
CASSYGGDNQPQHF
TGTGCCAGCAGTTACGGGGGGGATAATCAGCCCCAGCATTTT
>NA|TRBV4-1|TRBJ1-4|NA
CASSQIEGFNEKLFF
TGCGCCAGCAGCCAAATAGAGGGATTTAATGAAAAACTGTTTTTT
>NA|TRBV30|TRBJ2-7|NA
CAWSLDEQYF
TGTGCCTGGAGTTTGGACGAGCAGTACTTC
>NA|TRBV11-2|TRBJ2-7|TRBD2
CASSLPGLVRHEQYF
TGTGCCAGCAGCTTGCCGGGACTAGTACGCCACGAGCAGTACTTC
>NA|TRBV19|TRBJ2-4|NA
CASSPLTGAKNIQYF
TGTGCCAGTAGTCCCTTAACCGGAGCCAAAAACATTCAGTACTTC
>NA|TRBV18|TRBJ2-7|NA
CASSPGQTNSYEQYF
TGTGCCAGCTCACCAGGACAGACCAACTCCTACGAGCAGTACTTC
>NA|TRBV6-6|TRBJ1-1|NA
CASSYGHLINTEAFF
TGTGCCAGCAGTTACGGACATCTGATAAACACTGAAGCTTTCTTT
>NA|TRBV2|TRBJ1-4|NA
CASSPERGSGEKLFF
TGTGCCAGCAGTCCTGAACGGGGGAGTGGTGAAAAACTGTTTTTT
>NA|TRBV6-5|TRBJ1-2|NA
CASTDRGIGYGYTF
TGTGCCAGCACCGACCGGGGGATCGGCTATGGCTACACCTTC
>NA|TRBV6-6|TRBJ1-4|NA
CASSDPNEKLFF
TGTGCCAGCAGTGACCCAAATGAAAAACTGTTTTTT
>NA|TRBV5-4|TRBJ2-7|TRBD2
CASSPTSGITYEQYF
TGTGCCAGCAGCCCGACTAGCGGGATTACCTACGAGCAGTACTTC
>once|TRBV5-4|TRBJ2-5|NA
CASSLGPQQTQYF
TGTGCCAGCAGCTTGGGTCCGCAGCAGACCCAGTACTTC
>NA|TRBV5-1|TRBJ2-3|NA
CASSLALGLSTDTQYF
TGCGCCAGCAGCTTGGCCTTGGGCCTTAGCACAGATACGCAGTATTTT
>NA|TRBV30|TRBJ1-1|TRBD1
CAWSVGQGTEAFF
TGTGCCTGGAGTGTAGGACAGGGCACTGAAGCTTTCTTT
>NA|TRBV5-1|TRBJ1-2|NA
CASSLDSAGFDGYTF
TGCGCCAGCAGCTTGGACTCGGCCGGGTTTGATGGCTACACCTTC
>NA|TRBV27|TRBJ1-1|TRBD1
CASSPPGQGQVTEAFF
TGTGCCAGCAGTCCCCCCGGACAGGGGCAGGTCACTGAAGCTTTCTTT
>NA|TRBV30|TRBJ2-7|NA
CAWSRDGSYEQYF
TGTGCCTGGAGCAGGGACGGTTCCTACGAGCAGTACTTC
>NA|TRBV4-1|TRBJ2-5|TRBD1
CASSRDRGRETQYF
TGCGCCAGCAGCCGCGACAGGGGTAGAGAGACCCAGTACTTC
>NA|TRBV21-1|TRBJ1-5|NA
CASSKAVPVALYSNQPQHF
TGTGCCAGCAGCAAAGCCGTGCCTGTGGCGCTATATAGCAATCAGCCCCAGCATTTT
>NA|TRBV6-6|TRBJ2-7|NA
CASSQTVYEQYF
TGTGCCAGCAGCCAGACTGTCTACGAGCAGTACTTC
>NA|TRBV4-3|TRBJ2-2|NA
CASSREGGTGELFF
TGCGCCAGCAGCCGGGAAGGGGGGACCGGGGAGCTGTTTTTT
>NA|TRBV18|TRBJ2-1|TRBD1
CASSTLKTGGGEQFF
TGTGCCAGCTCCACCCTCAAGACAGGGGGCGGTGAGCAGTTCTTC
>NA|TRBV5-1|TRBJ1-1|NA
CASSLVFDVNTEAFF
TGCGCCAGCAGCTTGGTGTTTGACGTGAACACTGAAGCTTTCTTT
>once|TRBV6-6|TRBJ1-5|TRBD1
CASSATGDPWAQHF
TGTGCCAGCAGTGCGACAGGGGACCCGTGGGCCCAGCATTTT
>once|TRBV19|TRBJ1-4|TRBD1
CASSPTGGVGKLFF
TGTGCCAGTAGTCCGACAGGGGGAGTAGGAAAACTGTTTTTT
>NA|TRBV29-1|TRBJ1-3|NA
CSVTLDTGINTIYF
TGCAGCGTCACCCTGGACACCGGAATTAACACCATATATTTT